The 24 T cell receptor beta chains below were found in one sample sequenced in a study of CD8 T cells in Susac syndrome. An amount of RNA that ranged from roughly 0.5 to 1 ug was reverse transcribed with random hexamers. TCRdb re-called the immunoSEQ multiplex PCR reads with MiXCR, one entry per CDR3 protein. This sample has some 130,000 distinct CDR3 sequences, with nearly 95% found just once. The sample consisted of CD4+ T cells from PBMCs. These receptors originate from a human donor in good health.

The V gene is TRBV29-1, the J gene TRBJ2-6, with 7 positions matching TRBD2. CDR1 and CDR2 (germline): SQVTM, ANQGSEA. The CDR3 is 15 residues long. V lost 5 bases to trimming and J lost 3 bases; unmatched junction nucleotides: 7. The CDR3 DNA is TGCAGCGTTACCTTGGGCGGGAGTGGGGCCAACGTCCTGACTTTC. Translation gives CSVTLGGSGANVLTF.

The genes are TRBV29-1 and TRBJ2-5; 7 bases map to TRBD1. Unmatched junction bases numbered 6, after V lost 3 bases and J lost 8 bases. This CDR3 contains 12 residues. Germline V gene lookup returns CDR1 SQVTM and CDR2 ANQGSEA. CDR3 sequence: CSVDRTGATQYF. DNA of the CDR3: TGCAGCGTTGACCGAACAGGGGCCACCCAGTACTTC.

The chain is built from TRBV29-1 and TRBJ1-1; D is perhaps TRBD1 (6 bases). The CDR3 extends over 17 amino acids. Trimming stripped 7 bases from V and 0 bases from J, with 24 bases between. Germline loops: CDR1 SQVTM, CDR2 ANQGSEA. In nucleotides, the CDR3 is TGCAGCGCCCTTCTGGGACACCAAAGCCCGATGAACACTGAAGCTTTCTTT. This codes for CSALLGHQSPMNTEAFF.

The chain has TRBV7-9 and TRBJ2-1; possibly TRBD1 for D (6 bases). Per the germline V gene, CDR1 is SEHNR and CDR2 is FQNEAQ (reference sequence). The CDR3 contains 12 residues. V was shortened by 6 bases and J by 6 bases, with 9 bases between the two germline ends. CDR3 amino acids: CASRRGGNEQFF. The CDR3, as DNA: TGTGCCAGCAGGAGAGGGGGCAATGAGCAGTTCTTC.

The chain joins TRBV5-1 to TRBJ2-2, with D maybe TRBD2 (5 bases). CDR3 length: 13 residues. Trimming took off 0 bases at V and 6 bases at J, with 6 bases between the two ends. Looked up from germline, CDR1 is SGHRS and CDR2 is YFSETQ. The chain's CDR3 is CASSLEGAGELFF. For the CDR3, the DNA is TGCGCCAGCAGCTTGGAGGGAGCCGGGGAGCTGTTTTTT.

This clonotype came up once. The chain uses TRBV30 and TRBJ1-6, with TRBD1 identical over 8 bases. The CDR3 spans 13 residues. The germline V gene encodes CDR1 GTSNPN and CDR2 SVGIG (reference sequence). V gave up 0 bases and J gave up 10 bases; unmatched junction bases: 2. This CDR3 reads CAWSVQGGSPLHF. The CDR3 nucleotides are TGTGCCTGGAGTGTACAGGGGGGATCACCCCTCCACTTT.

The rearrangement uses TRBV20-1 and TRBJ2-3; tentative D call: TRBD2 (5 bases). V was clipped by 3 bases and J by 5 bases, with 15 bases between them. There are 14 residues in the CDR3. Germline CDR1 and CDR2: DFQATT and SNEGSKA (reference sequence). The CDR3, as DNA: TGCAGTGCTAGCCCTAGCACCCTCGGAGATACGCAGTATTTT. It codes for CSASPSTLGDTQYF.

The rearrangement uses TRBV30 and TRBJ1-2; D may be TRBD1 (6 bases). V dropped 2 bases and J dropped 6 bases, with 13 bases sitting between them. The germline V gene encodes CDR1 GTSNPN and CDR2 SVGIG (reference sequence). The CDR3 covers 13 residues. The CDR3 sequence is CAWSSQGFDGYTF. The CDR3, as DNA: TGTGCCTGGAGTTCACAGGGTTTCGATGGCTACACCTTC.

The genes are TRBV5-1 and TRBJ2-1; D assignment may be TRBD1 or TRBD2 (7 bases each). Germline CDR1 and CDR2: SGHRS and YFSETQ. V was trimmed by 2 bases and J by 4 bases, leaving 19 bases between them. The CDR3 is 17 residues long. In DNA form, the CDR3 reads TGCGCCAGCAGCTTCATCGTGGGAGGGGGCTCTTACAATGAGCAGTTCTTC. This translates into CASSFIVGGGSYNEQFF.

This chain links TRBV7-9 with TRBJ1-5, with TRBD1 matching over 7 bases. The CDR3 contains 16 residues. Germline V lookup: CDR1 SEHNR, CDR2 FQNEAQ (reference sequence). After removal of 5 bases from V and 0 bases from J, the junction contained 7 bases not matched to a gene. CDR3 nucleotides: TGTGCCAGCAGCACCGGGACAGCGTATAGCAATCAGCCCCAGCATTTT. It translates to CASSTGTAYSNQPQHF.

The J gene is TRBJ2-7, the V gene TRBV2; 9 bases match TRBD1. The CDR3 sequence is 12 residues long. V lost 6 bases to trimming and J lost 9 bases; unmatched junction nucleotides: 6. Germline V lookup: CDR1 SNHLY, CDR2 FYNNEI. The CDR3 coding sequence is TGTGCCAGCAGGAGGGACAGGGCGGGGCAGTACTTC. Translation: CASRRDRAGQYF.

The V gene is TRBV30, the J gene TRBJ2-5; TRBD2 might be the D (6 bases). The CDR3 is made up of 13 amino acids. With 0 bases removed from V and 6 bases from J, the gap between germline ends came to 11 bases. Germline CDR1 and CDR2: GTSNPN and SVGIG (reference sequence). The CDR3 spells CAWSVRREQTQYF. CDR3 sequence (DNA): TGTGCCTGGAGTGTACGACGGGAGCAGACCCAGTACTTC.

The V call is TRBV6-1, the J call TRBJ2-5, with 7 positions matching TRBD1. The CDR3 has 14 residues. V was pared by 8 bases and J by 2 bases, with 8 bases of the junction left unmatched. Per the germline V gene, CDR1 is MNHNS and CDR2 is SASEGT. The CDR3 protein is CASDPGQSQETQYF. CDR3 sequence (DNA): TGTGCCAGCGACCCGGGACAGTCGCAAGAGACCCAGTACTTC.

The sample holds a few counts of this clonotype. This sequence joins TRBV5-6 and TRBJ2-5; D is uncertain. In germline, CDR1 is SGHDT, CDR2 YYEEEE. The CDR3 loop spans 13 amino acids. V lost 0 bases to trimming and J lost 5 bases, with 8 bases between them. The CDR3 DNA reads as TGTGCCAGCAGCTTGGTTGAAGGGGAGACCCAGTACTTC. Translated: CASSLVEGETQYF.

V and J are TRBV5-1 and TRBJ2-1, with 8 bases that match TRBD2. Germline V lookup: CDR1 SGHRS, CDR2 YFSETQ. The V segment lost 9 bases and the J segment 5 bases; nucleotides outside the gene matches: 10. The CDR3 contains 14 residues. The CDR3 DNA is TGCGCCACCGCGACTAGCGCCCTCGACAATGAGCAGTTCTTC. It translates to CATATSALDNEQFF.

The chain uses TRBV28 and TRBJ1-5, with D uncertain. Trimming took off 6 bases at V and 3 bases at J, with 12 bases between the two ends. This CDR3 comprises 14 residues. Germline lookup yields CDR1 MDHEN and CDR2 SYDVKM. The CDR3 sequence is CASRIGLNNQPQHF. The CDR3 DNA sequence: TGTGCCAGCAGAATTGGGCTTAACAATCAGCCCCAGCATTTT.

The J gene is TRBJ1-2, the V gene TRBV12-3 or TRBV12-4; D may be TRBD1 (5 bases). Trimming shortened V by 7 bases and J by 8 bases, and 14 bases separated the two germline ends. The CDR3 loop spans 12 amino acids. The CDR3 reads CASTRPEGGYTF. The CDR3, as DNA: TGTGCCAGCACCAGACCCGAGGGGGGCTACACCTTC.

The chain combines TRBV18 with TRBJ1-3, with 8 bases lining up with TRBD1. Germline values: CDR1 KGHSH, CDR2 LQKENI. There are 14 residues in the CDR3. The ends lost 3 bases at V and 2 bases at J; junction bases unmatched: 0. Here the CDR3 reads CASSPGQAGNTIYF. The CDR3 DNA is TGTGCCAGCTCACCGGGACAGGCTGGAAACACCATATATTTT.

This chain links TRBV12-3 or TRBV12-4 with TRBJ1-1, with 7 bases lining up with TRBD1. The CDR3 extends over 15 amino acids. J gave up 1 base and V 8 bases, and 10 bases lay outside the gene matches. In nucleotides, the CDR3 is TGTGCCAGCCACCCCCAGGGGGGTAGGAACACTGAAGCTTTCTTT. It encodes CASHPQGGRNTEAFF.

The J gene is TRBJ1-2, the V gene TRBV2; the match to TRBD1 covers 10 bases. The CDR3 runs 13 residues. J was trimmed by 7 bases and V by 8 bases; bases with no gene match: 7. Looked up from germline, CDR1 is SNHLY and CDR2 is FYNNEI. The CDR3 region is CASVAGTGAGYTF. The CDR3 region has the DNA TGTGCCAGCGTCGCCGGGACAGGGGCTGGCTACACCTTC.

The rearrangement uses TRBV10-3 and TRBJ2-5; no reliable D call. Germline assignment: CDR1 ENHRY and CDR2 SYGVKD. V was trimmed by 2 bases and J by 5 bases, leaving 9 bases between them. This CDR3 has 13 residues. The CDR3 sequence is CAISEGVEETQYF. CDR3 DNA sequence: TGTGCCATCAGTGAGGGGGTCGAGGAGACCCAGTACTTC.

The V call is TRBV5-4, the J call TRBJ1-5, with D unresolved. The CDR3 extends over 14 amino acids. Trimming pared 0 bases from V and 7 bases from J, leaving 11 bases between. CDR1 and CDR2 (germline): SGHNT, YYREEE (reference sequence). CDR3 DNA: TGTGCCAGCAGCTTGGGACGGGCCAGGCAGCCCCAGCATTTT. Encoded protein: CASSLGRARQPQHF. Together with reference TRBV5-4 and TRBJ1-5, the CDR3 gives the full variable domain: ETGVTQSPTHLIKTRGQQVTLRCSSQSGHNTVSWYQQALGQGPQFIFQYYREEENGRGNFPPRFSGLQFPNYSSELNVNALELDDSALYLCASSLGRARQPQHFGDGTRLSIL.

The gene calls are TRBV15 and TRBJ2-1; TRBD1 matches 12 bases. There are 16 residues in the CDR3. V lost 3 bases, J lost 9 bases, and 9 bases stayed unmatched. Germline CDR1 is LNHNV and CDR2 is YYDKDF (reference sequence). The CDR3 nucleotides are TGTGCCACCAGCAGGGACCCGGGACAGGGGGCGACTGAGCAGTTCTTC. It translates to CATSRDPGQGATEQFF.

This clonotype occurred once. The V and J genes are TRBV12-3 or TRBV12-4 and TRBJ2-3, with D possibly being TRBD2 (5 bases). The CDR3 extends over 14 amino acids. The ends were cut back, 3 bases at V and 4 bases at J, with 11 bases in the middle. CDR3 sequence reads: CASSLYPRADTQYF. CDR3 bases: TGTGCCAGCAGTTTGTACCCGCGGGCAGATACGCAGTATTTT.